This T cell receptor (beta chain) was sequenced for a study of cytomegalovirus exposure and HLA in healthy donors (dated by TCRdb to the late 2010s). Regarding the study in general: In an earlier analysis of about 560 of the donors, 276 Gb of sequence data and some 100 million unique TCR beta sequences from approximately 180 million T cells were reported. An early release that covered 500 to 800 HLA-typed donors contained approximately 320 gigabases of sequencing data and 70 million to 100 million unique TCR sequences. The genetic ancestry cluster associated with self-reported Caucasian donors included around four fifths of the roughly 390 genotyped donors. The aim of the study was to test whether cataloging public T cell receptors could identify signatures of past pathogen exposure. Using immunosequencing, the study profiled T cell repertoires from 666 subjects and related those repertoires to cytomegalovirus serostatus. Along with the approximately 600-subject first cohort, a separate validation cohort of over 90 different subjects was used. High-throughput TCR immunosequencing, statistical association of individual TCRs with disease status, and machine learning were combined to predict cytomegalovirus infection status. A later analysis re-examined previously published TCR beta repertoires from hundreds of donors and added high-resolution HLA genotyping to investigate patterns of TCR occurrence. Rather than using new phenotypic data, the later analysis identified candidate immune exposures from TCR beta sequences and from how often those sequences occurred across donors. An earlier analysis of about 620 of the donors applied high-throughput TCR beta sequencing to assess whether each TCR beta V gene segment acted as functional or pseudogenic. Donor age, sex, ethnicity and CMV serostatus were collected together with the repertoire data. Genome-wide SNP genotypes for about 60% of the 666 donors were used in a later genetic analysis, which treated that subset as a discovery cohort. All discovery cohort repertoires had been generated using a single sequencing platform. Class I and class II HLA loci were covered by the typing at four-digit resolution. The number of typed donors differed by locus: about 620-640 for A, B, C, DRB1 and DQB1; 500 to 550 for DQA1; 606 for DPA1; and approximately 450 for DPB1. Several DR-DQ haplotypes were treated as single units for association and clustering because of strong linkage in the cohort. Across about 380 genotyped donors of the cohort, an average of 235,054 unique TCR beta nucleotide sequences per donor were sequenced, and around 20% of those sequences were non-productive. Findings and caveats that apply to the study as a whole: In a later analysis, the rate of TCR association differed among HLA loci, with DRB1 alleles having the most associated TCRs and HLA-C alleles having the fewest. Because counts were too low, 15 to 20 rarely observed V segments, including chromosome 9 orphons, were excluded from the earlier analysis of some 590 of the donors. Most TCR sequences were seen in very few donors, while some public TCRs were found in many individuals. For the cohort, immune exposure information was limited to CMV serostatus. In vitro tests confirmed that a few of the cytomegalovirus-associated TCR beta chains recognize cytomegalovirus antigens. Some IMGT-functional V segments, including TRBV6-2 and TRBV6-3, could not be told apart with the 87-base-pair reads, so those segments were excluded. A further reported finding was that TCR beta sequences accurately predicted the HLA-A and HLA-B alleles for most subjects in the first cohort. A later genetic analysis reported fewer N-insertions in productive TCRs among donors in an Asian-associated ancestry cluster than the roughly 650-donor mean. Compared with equally common non-associated chains, HLA-associated TCR beta chains in a later analysis were more clonally expanded and had lower generation probabilities. In the study, some 160 TCR beta chains were listed as associated with cytomegalovirus. Correlated functional status among segregating V segments might reflect linkage disequilibrium, but an unknown experimental factor could not be ruled out. In this cohort, only TCR beta chains were sequenced, and detectable features were limited by the absence of alpha or paired-chain data. Specific HLA alleles were associated with 15,000 to 20,000 TCR beta sequences at a false discovery rate of 0.05 in a later analysis. When HLA alleles, especially DR and DQ, strongly co-occurred, TCR associations were difficult to assign to individual alleles. In a later analysis, several top co-occurrence clusters were reported to appear linked to parvovirus B19, influenza, CMV and Epstein-Barr virus. The authors suggested that the approach could potentially be generalized to other disease states and immunological phenotypes. The classifier was reported to diagnose cytomegalovirus status with high specificity and sensitivity in both the original and validation cohorts. The presence/absence analyses assumed that sequencing depth was roughly uniform across donors, and that assumption may not be true. Because HLA typing was unavailable for some donors at each locus, only the typed subset was used in association tests. In an earlier analysis of approximately 590 of the donors, most TCR beta V segments appeared in productive rearrangements about 87% or about 30% of the time, broadly matching IMGT annotations. V-gene and J-gene trimming of TCR beta chains was associated with a missense DCLRE1C variant in a later genetic analysis, and the association was replicated in an independent cohort. A group of highly shared sequence variants was considered likely to be a technical artifact of the sequencing pipeline. A later analysis found that most CMV-associated TCR beta chains appeared HLA-restricted, with HLA associations seemingly driven largely by CMV exposure.

Inclusive of the bounding cysteine and phenylalanine, the CDR3 is 16 residues long. Here the CDR3 DNA is all that survives: 48 bases in frame from base 1. Reading the germline V gene (reference sequence) gives CDR1 SEHNR and CDR2 FQNEAQ. Library prep was done by the immunoSEQ multiplex PCR assay. The multiplex PCR relied on a mix of 60 forward primers for TCR Vbeta segments and 13 reverse primers for TCR Jbeta segments. The CDR3 region of rearranged TCR beta genes was amplified from genomic DNA with a multiplex PCR assay. The Illumina HiSeq System was used to sequence the amplified TCR beta libraries as 87-base-pair reads. The authors' analysis ran thus. Across the 500 to 850 repertoires, a later analysis counted tens of millions of unique TCR beta chains, roughly 11 million of which were shared by at least two donors. To remove PCR and sequencing errors, raw reads were error-corrected and collapsed into unique sequences using a nearest-neighbor algorithm that merged closely related sequences. CDR3 sequences were aligned to IMGT reference sequences to assign V, D and J gene segments. Each retained sequence needed at least a six-nucleotide match to both a V gene segment and a J gene segment. A rearrangement was called productive if the CDR3 had no stop codons and remained in frame with V and J, and every other rearrangement was called non-productive. Following IMGT convention, CDR3 was defined as the stretch from the second conserved V-encoded cysteine to the conserved J-encoded phenylalanine. Sequences without an unambiguous match to a single V gene segment were excluded from the earlier analysis of about 600 of the donors. An earlier analysis of about 600 of the donors called V segments functional above 56.7% productive rearrangements and segregating when the between-donor standard deviation exceeded 5%. A statistical classification framework was developed to diagnose cytomegalovirus status using the catalog of TCR beta chain sequences. In a later analysis, TCR nucleotide sequences were compared against IMGT/GENE-DB human TR gene sequences so that V and J genes could be assigned. Using the TCRdist pipeline, a later analysis assigned CDR3 sequences along with most-parsimonious VDJ recombination scenarios. In a later analysis, each TCR beta chain was defined by its CDR3 amino acid sequence together with its V-gene family, and reads lacking a unique V-gene family were excluded. A later analysis removed 592 highly shared, low-generation-probability nucleotide sequences to deal with suspected cross-contamination and a sequencing artifact. In a later analysis, a clonal expansion index was calculated for each public chain from normalized within-repertoire ranks of inferred template counts. Generation probabilities in a later analysis came from a VDJ recombination model fitted to out-of-frame rearrangements, and those results were checked against IGoR. In a later analysis, TCR-TCR, TCR-HLA and TCR-CMV co-occurrence was scored with hypergeometric tests, and a repertoire-size bias correction was applied to TCR pairs. To estimate false discovery rates, a later analysis permuted the HLA or CMV assignments 20 times. In a later analysis, co-occurring TCRs were grouped using DBSCAN, and TCRdist sequence similarity was added for clustering within HLA-allele-positive subsets. Co-occurrence clustering excluded repertoires with fewer than 30,000 or more than 120,000 public chains, plus five with anomalous nucleotide sharing. The clones in this table, taken by TCRdb from immuneACCESS, are in-frame only. Not every clone is retained; where verified, under half of the shortfall comes from an unresolved V gene, and the cause of the rest is unknown. From that table come the V and J calls and clone size; the DNA was used to work out D and trimming. Present in this sample are about 120,000 clones, 77% of which were seen just once. The ten largest clones add up to approximately 5.5% of the sample.

The cohort was made up of 666 healthy bone marrow donors. All cohort members were sampled while nominally healthy, although unrecorded immune exposures were likely present. The donor was CMV seropositive and was included in the group of 250 to 350 seropositive cohort members. A peripheral blood sample was provided by each donor, and peripheral blood mononuclear cells were used for TCR beta sequencing. Genomic DNA was extracted from the blood cell samples with the Qiagen DNeasy Blood Extraction Kit. With respect to this clone: The antigen it recognizes is unknown. At one boundary the junction diverges from the germline segment, which might be a read error.

Sequencing input: PBMCs. This sequence uses TRBV7-9 and TRBJ1-1, and TRBD1 may be the D gene, going by 6 matching bases. The TCR was taken from a man aged 18 to 35 in good health and CMV-seropositive. The DNA reads as follows: TGTTCCAGCAGCTTCGGAGACAGGCTACCTGCGCCGGAAGCTTTCTTT. The encoded protein is CSSSFGDRLPAPEAFF.